Below are 32 T cell receptor beta chains sequenced from a single sample in a study of blood T cell repertoires in COVID-19. TCRdb keeps only in-frame clones here, not all; method: immunoSEQ multiplex PCR. The table has around 200,000 clones, 75% to 90% seen once; the top ten hold 2% to 2.5%. The sequencing input was PBMCs or T cells enriched from blood (not recorded which). The receptors were gathered from a woman aged 40 to 50 with acute COVID-19.

The J gene is TRBJ1-3, the V gene TRBV6-5, with D possibly matching TRBD1 (5 bases). The germline V and J ends were trimmed by 8 bases and 0 bases, with 11 bases remaining between them. CDR3 size: 14 residues. Germline V gene data show CDR1 as MNHEY and CDR2 as SVGAGI. CDR3 in amino acids: CASEDSLSGNTIYF. Here the CDR3 DNA reads TGTGCCAGCGAAGACAGCCTCTCTGGAAACACCATATATTTT.

The V gene is TRBV9, the J gene TRBJ2-2, with D perhaps TRBD2 (6 bases). Between the trimmed V and J ends, which lost 0 bases and 3 bases, there was a span of 12 bases. Germline values: CDR1 SGDLS, CDR2 YYNGEE. The CDR3 runs 16 residues. CDR3 loop: CASSVAASADTGELFF. The CDR3 nucleotides are TGTGCCAGCAGCGTAGCGGCTAGCGCCGACACCGGGGAGCTGTTTTTT.

The chain links TRBV5-1 to TRBJ1-4; the match to TRBD1 covers 8 bases. J gave up 3 bases and V 0 bases, and 4 bases lay outside the gene matches. Germline V gives CDR1 SGHRS, CDR2 YFSETQ. The CDR3 extends over 16 amino acids. CDR3 nucleotides: TGCGCCAGCAGCTTGGGGACAGGGATCTCTAATGAAAAACTGTTTTTT. It codes for CASSLGTGISNEKLFF.

The sample holds many counts of this clone. The chain links TRBV6-5 to TRBJ2-3; tentative D call: TRBD2 (6 bases). Germline lookup yields CDR1 MNHEY and CDR2 SVGAGI. Trimming took 5 bases from V and 8 from J, leaving 20 bases between them. CDR3 length: 15 amino acids. The CDR3 is CASSQPTSPVGTQYF. For the CDR3, the DNA is TGTGCCAGCAGTCAACCAACTAGCCCGGTCGGTACGCAGTATTTT.

The chain is built from TRBV3-1 (or the pseudogene TRBV3-2) and TRBJ2-3; D not certain. V dropped 2 bases and J dropped 4 bases, with 13 bases sitting between them. CDR3 length equals 15 residues. Germline assignment: CDR1 LGHDT and CDR2 YNNKEL (reference sequence). The CDR3 loop reads CASSQMSSESDTQYF. The CDR3 region has the DNA TGTGCCAGCAGCCAAATGAGCAGCGAATCAGATACGCAGTATTTT.

This chain links TRBV15 with TRBJ2-2, with 7 bases matching TRBD1. From germline, CDR1 is LNHNV and CDR2 YYDKDF (reference sequence). J lost 3 bases, V lost 3 bases, and 7 bases had no gene match. The CDR3 has 16 residues. The CDR3 coding sequence is TGTGCCACCAGCAGCCCGACAGGGAGCGACACCGGGGAGCTGTTTTTT. This gives the protein CATSSPTGSDTGELFF.

The chain uses TRBV30 and TRBJ1-4, with a tentative D call TRBD1 (6 bases). The ends were cut back, 0 bases at V and 5 bases at J, with 10 bases in the middle. CDR1 is GTSNPN, CDR2 SVGIG, per germline (reference sequence). This CDR3 has 14 residues. CDR3 coding DNA: TGTGCCTGGAGTGTACACAGGGTCAATGAAAAACTGTTTTTT. Encoded protein: CAWSVHRVNEKLFF.

This chain uses TRBV5-1 with TRBJ2-5, with D possibly TRBD2 on 5 matching bases. Germline V gives CDR1 SGHRS, CDR2 YFSETQ. V shed 0 bases and J shed 2 bases, with 8 bases lying between them. This CDR3 has 14 residues. The CDR3 sequence: CASSLAAVQETQYF. CDR3 coding DNA: TGCGCCAGCAGCTTGGCAGCGGTGCAAGAGACCCAGTACTTC. Together with reference TRBV5-1 and TRBJ2-5, the CDR3 gives the full variable domain: KAGVTQTPRYLIKTRGQQVTLSCSPISGHRSVSWYQQTPGQGLQFLFEYFSETQRNKGNFPGRFSGRQFSNSRSEMNVSTLELGDSALYLCASSLAAVQETQYFGPGTRLLVL.

This chain uses TRBV12-3 or TRBV12-4 with TRBJ2-3; D is possibly TRBD2 (6 bases). Trimming stripped 2 bases from V and 14 bases from J, with 14 bases between. The CDR3 has 12 residues. CDR3 protein: CASSLPGAGPYF. The CDR3 nucleotides are TGTGCCAGCAGTTTACCGGGAGCGGGTCCGTATTTT.

This clone has a count of ten or more. The junction departs from the called germline gene at one end, perhaps through a read error. The chain uses TRBV4-1 and TRBJ1-3, with a tentative D call TRBD1 (6 bases). CDR3 size: 15 residues. CDR1 is MGHRA, CDR2 YSYEKL, per germline. In nucleotides, the CDR3 is TGCGCCAGCAGTCAAGGGGGGCTAGCTGGAAACACCATATATTTT. This sequence encodes CASSQGGLAGNTIYF.

The V gene is TRBV5-5, the J gene TRBJ1-1; D gene ambiguous. Germline loops: CDR1 SGHKS, CDR2 YYEKEE (reference sequence). Trimming removed 2 bases at V and 1 base at J, with 9 bases between. The CDR3 runs to 14 residues. DNA of the CDR3: TGTGCCAGCAGCTTAACAGATTCGAACACTGAAGCTTTCTTT. Amino acid sequence: CASSLTDSNTEAFF.

V and J are TRBV18 and TRBJ2-2, with D maybe TRBD2 (6 bases). CDR1 is KGHSH and CDR2 is LQKENI in the germline V gene. V was trimmed by 3 bases and J by 2 bases, leaving 10 bases between them. The CDR3 has 15 residues. The CDR3 nucleotides read TGTGCCAGCTCACCGGACTACGCAAACACCGGGGAGCTGTTTTTT. As protein: CASSPDYANTGELFF.

CDR3 DNA sequence: TGCGCCAGCAGCGGGTCTAGCGGCCGCACAGATACGCAGTATTTT. Translation: CASSGSSGRTDTQYF. V usage is TRBV5-1 and J usage is TRBJ2-3; 7 nucleotides match TRBD2. The CDR3 is 15 amino acids. The germline V gene encodes CDR1 SGHRS and CDR2 YFSETQ. After removal of 4 bases from V and 1 base from J, the junction contained 6 bases not matched to a gene. Combining the CDR3 with reference TRBV5-1 and TRBJ2-3 gives the whole variable domain KAGVTQTPRYLIKTRGQQVTLSCSPISGHRSVSWYQQTPGQGLQFLFEYFSETQRNKGNFPGRFSGRQFSNSRSEMNVSTLELGDSALYLCASSGSSGRTDTQYFGPGTRLTVL.

The chain has TRBV9 and TRBJ1-5; no definite D call. Germline values: CDR1 SGDLS, CDR2 YYNGEE. The CDR3 sequence is 15 residues long. Trimming removed 3 bases from V and 0 bases from J, with 10 bases in between. The CDR3 region is CASSASGNSNQPQHF. CDR3 nucleotides: TGTGCCAGCAGCGCCAGCGGAAATAGCAATCAGCCCCAGCATTTT.

This rearrangement joins TRBV7-2 to TRBJ2-1, with 9 bases lining up with TRBD1. Germline-derived CDR1 and CDR2 are SGHTA and FQGNSA. This CDR3 contains 17 residues. V dropped 4 bases and J dropped 7; count of bases not matched to a gene: 14. The CDR3 reads CASSSDPQGARRNEQFF. The CDR3 nucleotides are TGTGCCAGCAGCTCCGACCCACAGGGGGCGCGGAGAAATGAGCAGTTCTTC.

The rearrangement uses TRBV5-8 and TRBJ2-1, with D maybe TRBD1 (5 bases). Trimming removed 4 bases at V and 0 bases at J, with 14 bases between. Germline CDR1 and CDR2: SGHTS and YDEGEE. This CDR3 is built from 16 residues. The CDR3 loop is CASSPNQGYSYNEQFF. CDR3 in DNA: TGTGCCAGCAGCCCCAACCAGGGATACTCCTACAATGAGCAGTTCTTC.

The chain links TRBV28 to TRBJ1-1, with D possibly matching TRBD1 (6 bases). The CDR3 totals 14 residues. Trimming left V 5 bases short and J 2 bases short, with 12 bases between. The V gene's germline CDR1 is MDHEN and CDR2 SYDVKM. CDR3 nucleotide sequence: TGTGCCAGCAGTCAAACGACAGGTAACACTGAAGCTTTCTTT. Its protein product is CASSQTTGNTEAFF. Complete variable domain (other parts from reference TRBV28 and TRBJ1-1): DVKVTQSSRYLVKRTGEKVFLECVQDMDHENMFWYRQDPGLGLRLIYFSYDVKMKEKGDIPEGYSVSREKKERFSLILESASTNQTSMYLCASSQTTGNTEAFFGQGTRLTVV.

V is TRBV30 and J is TRBJ2-5; 7 bases agree with TRBD2. Losses at the gene ends were 8 bases for V and 5 bases for J; bases not matched to a gene: 11. The germline V gene encodes CDR1 GTSNPN and CDR2 SVGIG (reference sequence). The CDR3 runs to 13 residues. The CDR3 DNA sequence: TGTGCCGGGAAGCGGGGTGGAGGGGAGACCCAGTACTTC. Protein sequence: CAGKRGGGETQYF.

The rearrangement links TRBV12-3 or TRBV12-4 to TRBJ1-1, with 9 bases matching TRBD1. The V segment lost 3 bases and the J segment 10 bases; nucleotides outside the gene matches: 3. The CDR3 totals 12 residues. CDR3 region: CASSFGQGRAFF. CDR3 in DNA: TGTGCCAGCAGTTTCGGACAGGGGCGAGCTTTCTTT.

The chain joins TRBV2 to TRBJ1-3; 8 bases are shared with TRBD1. Per germline, CDR1 SNHLY and CDR2 FYNNEI. The CDR3 is made up of 16 amino acids. V trimming: 6 bases; J trimming: 0 bases; junction bases outside the gene matches: 7. The CDR3 DNA reads as TGTGCCAGCAGCCAGACAGGGGTGCTCTCTGGAAACACCATATATTTT. Translation: CASSQTGVLSGNTIYF.

This clone was observed a handful of times. The chain joins TRBV6-4 to TRBJ2-1, with TRBD2 as a possible D gene (6 bases). Trimming left V 6 bases short and J 6 bases short, with 15 bases between. This CDR3 spans 14 amino acids. In germline, CDR1 is MRHNA, CDR2 SNTAGT. CDR3 in amino acids: CASSATREGNEQFF. The CDR3 DNA follows: TGTGCCAGCAGCGCGACTAGAGAGGGCAATGAGCAGTTCTTC.

The V call is TRBV6-1, the J call TRBJ2-1; TRBD2 matches at 15 bases. Unmatched junction bases numbered 10, after V lost 5 bases and J lost 8 bases. The CDR3 length is 17 residues. The germline gives CDR1 MNHNS, CDR2 SASEGT. The CDR3 is CASSKEGLAGGPDEQFF. DNA for the CDR3: TGTGCCAGCAGTAAAGAAGGACTAGCGGGGGGGCCCGATGAGCAGTTCTTC.

CDR3: CASSTGQYYGYTF. The CDR3 DNA sequence: TGTGCCAGCAGTACCGGACAGTACTATGGCTACACCTTC. The chain couples TRBV2 to TRBJ1-2, with D possibly TRBD1 on 6 matching bases. Germline-derived CDR1 and CDR2 are SNHLY and FYNNEI. The CDR3 contains 13 residues. V lost 5 bases and J lost 3, with 10 bases in between.

The rearrangement joins TRBV28 to TRBJ1-6; TRBD1 agrees at 10 bases. CDR3 length: 17 residues. V lost 3 bases, J lost 7 bases, and 9 bases stayed unmatched. Germline loops: CDR1 MDHEN, CDR2 SYDVKM. This CDR3 reads CASSFSWTGGDNSPLHF. CDR3 coding DNA: TGTGCCAGCAGTTTTTCATGGACAGGGGGAGACAATTCACCCCTCCACTTT.

The chain employs TRBV5-1 and TRBJ2-3, with 12 bases that match TRBD2. Trimming took 4 bases from V and 3 from J; bases not matched to a gene: 6. Per germline, CDR1 SGHRS and CDR2 YFSETQ. CDR3 length: 16 residues. CDR3 loop: CASSPRTSGKTDTQYF. CDR3 bases: TGCGCCAGCAGCCCGAGGACTAGCGGGAAAACAGATACGCAGTATTTT.

The chain couples TRBV4-3 to TRBJ2-3; tentative D call: TRBD2 (5 bases). The germline CDR1 and CDR2 sequences are LGHNA and YSLEER. The CDR3 runs 17 residues. V was clipped by 2 bases and J by 2 bases, with 17 bases between them. The chain's CDR3 is CASSQSPGKGSTDTQYF. The CDR3 DNA reads as TGCGCCAGCAGCCAATCCCCGGGGAAAGGGTCCACAGATACGCAGTATTTT.

The chain has TRBV2 and TRBJ1-5, with 9 bases fitting TRBD1. Germline trimming cut 0 bases from V and 7 bases from J; bases unmatched to any gene: 10. The CDR3 has 17 amino acids. Germline CDR1 is SNHLY and CDR2 is FYNNEI. CDR3 DNA: TGTGCCAGCAGTGAAGCGGTCCGGGACAGGGCAGGCCAGCCCCAGCATTTT. It codes for CASSEAVRDRAGQPQHF. The full variable domain, completed using reference TRBV2 and TRBJ1-5, is EPEVTQTPSHQVTQMGQEVILRCVPISNHLYFYWYRQILGQKVEFLVSFYNNEISEKSEIFDDQFSVERPDGSNFTLKIRSTKLEDSAMYFCASSEAVRDRAGQPQHFGDGTRLSIL.

This clone turned up a few times. Other nucleotide sequences in the sample specify the same CDR3. The rearrangement joins TRBV6-5 to TRBJ2-7, with TRBD1 matching over 8 bases. V lost 2 bases to trimming and J lost 6 bases; unmatched junction nucleotides: 6. The CDR3 contains 14 residues. The germline CDR1 and CDR2 sequences are MNHEY and SVGAGI. CDR3 residues: CASSYTGQGAEQYF. CDR3 sequence (DNA): TGTGCCAGCAGTTACACCGGACAGGGTGCCGAGCAGTACTTC.

The chain has TRBV6-6 and TRBJ2-7; perhaps TRBD1 as D (5 bases). Germline V lookup: CDR1 MNHNY, CDR2 SVGAGI (reference sequence). Trimming shortened V by 6 bases and J by 5 bases, and 17 bases separated the two germline ends. The length of the CDR3 is 14 residues. CDR3 loop: CASSPKGVLDEQYF. In DNA, the CDR3 is TGTGCCAGCAGCCCAAAAGGGGTATTGGACGAGCAGTACTTC.

This rearrangement joins TRBV28 to TRBJ1-2; perhaps TRBD1 as D (5 bases). Germline V CDR1 and CDR2: MDHEN, SYDVKM. The V end was cut by 3 bases, the J end by 2 bases, with 13 bases between. The CDR3 has 15 amino acids. CDR3: CASSFGRRVNYGYTF. CDR3 nucleotides: TGTGCCAGCAGTTTTGGTCGCAGGGTAAACTATGGCTACACCTTC.

The V gene is TRBV6-6, the J gene TRBJ2-6, with 7 nucleotides matching TRBD2. The V and J ends lost 5 bases and 2 bases, in that order; junction bases with no gene match: 12. Germline V lookup: CDR1 MNHNY, CDR2 SVGAGI (reference sequence). The CDR3 length is 18 residues. The CDR3 DNA is TGTGCCAGCAGTCAAAGGTCCCCTCGGGAGGCTGGGGCCAACGTCCTGACTTTC. It translates to CASSQRSPREAGANVLTF.

This clone was picked up a small number of times. This sequence joins TRBV5-6 and TRBJ1-2, with a possible D match to TRBD1 (6 bases). Germline CDR1 SGHDT, CDR2 YYEEEE. V lost 5 bases to trimming and J lost 4 bases, with 15 bases between them. The CDR3 runs to 14 residues. CDR3 DNA sequence: TGTGCCAGCAGTCGGGACAACATTCGCTATGGCTACACCTTC. Translated: CASSRDNIRYGYTF.